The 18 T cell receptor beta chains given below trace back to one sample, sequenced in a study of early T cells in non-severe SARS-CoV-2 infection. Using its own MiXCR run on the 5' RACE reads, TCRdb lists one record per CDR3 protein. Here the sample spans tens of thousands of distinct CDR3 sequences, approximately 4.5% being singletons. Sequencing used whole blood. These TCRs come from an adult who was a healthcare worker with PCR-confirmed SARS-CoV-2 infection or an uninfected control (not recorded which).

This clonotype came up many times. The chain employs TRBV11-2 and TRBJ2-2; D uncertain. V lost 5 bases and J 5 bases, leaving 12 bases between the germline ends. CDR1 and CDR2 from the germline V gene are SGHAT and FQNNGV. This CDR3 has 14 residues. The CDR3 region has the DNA TGTGCCAGCAGCACCATCGGTTCTACCGGGGAGCTGTTTTTT. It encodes CASSTIGSTGELFF.

CDR3 nucleotide sequence: TGTGCCAGCAGCGTAGGAGCGGGGCCGTACGAGCAGTACTTC. This encodes CASSVGAGPYEQYF. V gene TRBV9 combines with J gene TRBJ2-7, with 7 bases aligning to TRBD2. The CDR3 covers 14 residues. Germline V gene data show CDR1 as SGDLS and CDR2 as YYNGEE. V was pared by 0 bases and J by 4 bases, with 4 bases of the junction left unmatched.

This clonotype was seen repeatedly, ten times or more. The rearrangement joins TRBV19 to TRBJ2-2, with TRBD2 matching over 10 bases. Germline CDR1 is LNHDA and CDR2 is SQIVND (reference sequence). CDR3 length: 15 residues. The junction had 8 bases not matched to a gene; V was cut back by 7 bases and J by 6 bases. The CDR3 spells CASKFASGRAGELFF. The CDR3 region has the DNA TGTGCCAGTAAATTCGCCAGCGGGAGGGCCGGGGAGCTGTTTTTT.

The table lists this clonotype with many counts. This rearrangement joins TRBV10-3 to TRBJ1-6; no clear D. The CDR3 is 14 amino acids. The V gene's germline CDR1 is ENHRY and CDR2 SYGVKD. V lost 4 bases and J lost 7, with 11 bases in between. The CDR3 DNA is TGTGCCATCAGTGCGAGCGAAAGGAATTCACCCCTCCACTTT. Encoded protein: CAISASERNSPLHF.

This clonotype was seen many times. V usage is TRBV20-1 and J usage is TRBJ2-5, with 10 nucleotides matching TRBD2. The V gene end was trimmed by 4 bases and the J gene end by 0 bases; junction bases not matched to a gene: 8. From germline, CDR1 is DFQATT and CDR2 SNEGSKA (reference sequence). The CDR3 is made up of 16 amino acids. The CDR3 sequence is CSAIRASGGDQETQYF. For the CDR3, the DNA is TGCAGTGCTATTAGAGCTAGCGGGGGAGACCAAGAGACCCAGTACTTC.

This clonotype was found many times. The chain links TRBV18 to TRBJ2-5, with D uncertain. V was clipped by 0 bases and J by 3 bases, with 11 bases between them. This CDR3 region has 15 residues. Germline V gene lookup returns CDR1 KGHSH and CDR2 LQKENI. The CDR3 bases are TGTGCCAGCTCACCACCCCTCAGGATCGAAGAGACCCAGTACTTC. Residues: CASSPPLRIEETQYF.

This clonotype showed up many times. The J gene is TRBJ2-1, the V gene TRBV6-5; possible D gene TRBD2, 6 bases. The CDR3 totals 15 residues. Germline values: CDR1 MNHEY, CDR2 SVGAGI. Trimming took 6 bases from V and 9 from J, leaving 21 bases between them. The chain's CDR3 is CASRYPGGTLTEQFF. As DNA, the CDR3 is TGTGCCAGCAGGTACCCCGGGGGAACTCTTACTGAGCAGTTCTTC.

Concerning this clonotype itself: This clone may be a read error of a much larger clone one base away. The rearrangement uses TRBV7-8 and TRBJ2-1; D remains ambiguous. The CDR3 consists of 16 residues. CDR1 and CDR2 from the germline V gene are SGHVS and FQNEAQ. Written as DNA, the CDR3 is TGTGCCAGCAGCTCACGTATCTTTGGCCTCAACAATGAGCAGTCCTTC. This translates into CASSSRIFGLNNEQSF.

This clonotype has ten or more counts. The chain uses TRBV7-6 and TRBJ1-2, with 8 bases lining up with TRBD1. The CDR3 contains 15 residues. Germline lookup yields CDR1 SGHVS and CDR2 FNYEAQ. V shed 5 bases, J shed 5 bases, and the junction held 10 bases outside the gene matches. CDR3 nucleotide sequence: TGTGCCAGCAGCGTCGGACAGGGAGTAGGATATGGCTACACCTTC. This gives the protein CASSVGQGVGYGYTF.

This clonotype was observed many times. The CDR3 DNA reads as TGTGCCATCAACGCAGGACAGGGCCCCACAGATACGCAGTATTTT. It yields the protein CAINAGQGPTDTQYF. This chain uses TRBV10-3 with TRBJ2-3, with TRBD1 matching 8 bases. The V segment lost 7 bases and the J segment 2 bases; nucleotides outside the gene matches: 8. This CDR3 has 15 residues. Germline loops: CDR1 ENHRY, CDR2 SYGVKD.

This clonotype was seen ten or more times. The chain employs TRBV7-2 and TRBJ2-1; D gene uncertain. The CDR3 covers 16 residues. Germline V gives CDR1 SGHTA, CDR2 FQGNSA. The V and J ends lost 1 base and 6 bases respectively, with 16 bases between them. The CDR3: CASSLDPPGVFNEQFF. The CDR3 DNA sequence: TGTGCCAGCAGCTTAGACCCTCCTGGGGTTTTCAATGAGCAGTTCTTC.

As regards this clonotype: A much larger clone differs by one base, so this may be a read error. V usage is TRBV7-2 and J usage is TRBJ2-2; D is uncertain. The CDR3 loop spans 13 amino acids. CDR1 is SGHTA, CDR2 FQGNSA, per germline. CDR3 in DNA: TGTGCCAGCAGCTTTACAAGCACCGAGGAGCTGTTTTTT. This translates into CASSFTSTEELFF.

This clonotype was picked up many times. The DNA of the CDR3 is TGTGCCAGTAGTATCCGGGACAGGGAGAGTAGTGAGCAGTTCTTC. Translating gives CASSIRDRESSEQFF. The chain is built from TRBV19 and TRBJ2-1; TRBD1 matches 9 bases. This CDR3 has 15 residues. The germline gives CDR1 LNHDA, CDR2 SQIVND (reference sequence). V was pared by 3 bases and J by 9 bases, with 9 bases of the junction left unmatched. Using reference TRBV19 and TRBJ2-1 for the parts outside the CDR3, the full variable domain is DGGITQSPKYLFRKEGQNVTLSCEQNLNHDAMYWYRQDPGQGLRLIYYSQIVNDFQKGDIAEGYSVSREKKESFPLTVTSAQKNPTAFYLCASSIRDRESSEQFFGPGTRLTVL.

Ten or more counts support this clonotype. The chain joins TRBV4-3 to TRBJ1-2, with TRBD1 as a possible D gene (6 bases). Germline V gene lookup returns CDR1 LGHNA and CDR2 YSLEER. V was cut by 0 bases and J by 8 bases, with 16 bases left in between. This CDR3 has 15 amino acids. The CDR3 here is CASSQDRRGFDGYTF. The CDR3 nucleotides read TGCGCCAGCAGCCAAGATAGAAGGGGGTTTGACGGCTACACCTTC.

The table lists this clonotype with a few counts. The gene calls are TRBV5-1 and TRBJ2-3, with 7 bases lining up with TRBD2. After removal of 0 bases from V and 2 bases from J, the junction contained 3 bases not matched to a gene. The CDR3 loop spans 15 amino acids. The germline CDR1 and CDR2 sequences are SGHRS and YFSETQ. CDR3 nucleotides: TGCGCCAGCAGCTTGGCGGGGGGTTACACAGATACGCAGTATTTT. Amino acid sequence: CASSLAGGYTDTQYF. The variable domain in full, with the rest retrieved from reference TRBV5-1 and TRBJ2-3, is KAGVTQTPRYLIKTRGQQVTLSCSPISGHRSVSWYQQTPGQGLQFLFEYFSETQRNKGNFPGRFSGRQFSNSRSEMNVSTLELGDSALYLCASSLAGGYTDTQYFGPGTRLTVL.

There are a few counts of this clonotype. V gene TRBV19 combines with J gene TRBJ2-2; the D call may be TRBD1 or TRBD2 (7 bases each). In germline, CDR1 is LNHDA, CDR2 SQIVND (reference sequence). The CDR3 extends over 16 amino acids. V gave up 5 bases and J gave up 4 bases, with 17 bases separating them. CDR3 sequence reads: CASSAPSRGGTGELFF. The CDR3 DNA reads TGTGCCAGTAGTGCCCCTAGCAGGGGGGGCACCGGGGAGCTGTTTTTT. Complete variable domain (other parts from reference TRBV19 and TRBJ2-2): DGGITQSPKYLFRKEGQNVTLSCEQNLNHDAMYWYRQDPGQGLRLIYYSQIVNDFQKGDIAEGYSVSREKKESFPLTVTSAQKNPTAFYLCASSAPSRGGTGELFFGEGSRLTVL.

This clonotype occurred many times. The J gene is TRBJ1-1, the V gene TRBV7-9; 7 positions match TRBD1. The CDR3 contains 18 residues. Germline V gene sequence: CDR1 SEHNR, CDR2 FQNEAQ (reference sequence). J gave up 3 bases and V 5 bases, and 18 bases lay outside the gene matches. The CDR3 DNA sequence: TGTGCCAGCAGCGTATACCGGGGCGGTCAGGGGGTATACACTGAAGCTTTCTTT. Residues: CASSVYRGGQGVYTEAFF.

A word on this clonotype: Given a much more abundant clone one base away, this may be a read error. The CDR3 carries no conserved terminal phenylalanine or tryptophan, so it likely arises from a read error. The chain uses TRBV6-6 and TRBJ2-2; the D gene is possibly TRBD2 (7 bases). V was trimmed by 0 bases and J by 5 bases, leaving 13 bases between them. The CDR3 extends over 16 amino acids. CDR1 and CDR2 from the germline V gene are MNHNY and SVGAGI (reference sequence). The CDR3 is CASSYSGGGRTGELFS. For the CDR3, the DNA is TGTGCCAGCAGTTACTCCGGCGGGGGCCGAACCGGGGAGCTGTTTTCT.